The TCR beta chain described here comes from a study of control samples from healthy donors and cancer patients (dated by TCRdb to about 2020). The CDR3 numbers 17 residues from cysteine through phenylalanine. CDR3 DNA is the only sequence kept; it has 51 bases, read in frame from the first base. CDR1 and CDR2 were assigned from the germline V gene as SGHTA and FQGTGA. V sheds 1 base and J sheds 1 base, leaving 16 bases between their ends. The library was generated by the immunoSEQ multiplex PCR assay. TCRdb limited this immuneACCESS table to in-frame rearrangements with V and J called. A share of clones is missing; checked studies link under half to unresolved V genes, and the rest is unexplained. This sample gives 50,000 to 70,000 clones in total; about 96% of them show up just once. The ten largest clonotypes hold 1.1% of the sample. On this clone: The clone's antigen remains unknown. Base qualities are not provided; no much larger clone lies one nucleotide away.

Material: blood. Recombination linked TRBV7-3 to TRBJ1-1; no confident D gene assignment can be made. The TCR originated in a young woman in good health. The CDR3 reads as follows: CASSLIRRIDRNTEAFF. The DNA sequence is TGTGCCAGCAGCTTAATACGTAGAATCGACCGGAACACTGAAGCTTTCTTT.